Listed here are 27 T cell receptor beta chains from one sample, sequenced in a study of CD8+CD57+ T cells in acquired aplastic anemia. CDR3 and TCR beta VDJ profiling relied on a genomic DNA template. TCRdb recomputed calls from the reads with MiXCR, one row per CDR3 protein. The data contain approximately 150,000 distinct CDR3 sequences, around 75% of them seen just once; the ten biggest clones take up 40% to 55%. Patients chosen for sequencing had shown CD8+CD57+ cell expansion by flow cytometry. Sequenced input: sorted CD4+, CD8+, or CD8+CD57+ T cells (not recorded which) from PBMCs. Every receptor here comes from a human donor with aplastic anemia.

The genes are TRBV24-1 and TRBJ2-7; D call uncertain. The V gene's germline CDR1 is KGHDR and CDR2 SFDVKD. V was trimmed by 5 bases and J by 0 bases, leaving 10 bases between them. The CDR3 extends over 14 amino acids. The CDR3: CATSGAGSSYEQYF. In nucleotides, the CDR3 is TGTGCCACCAGTGGCGCCGGAAGCTCCTACGAGCAGTACTTC.

The chain recombines TRBV7-9 with TRBJ2-7; 12 nucleotides agree with TRBD1. The V gene's germline CDR1 is SEHNR and CDR2 FQNEAQ (reference sequence). The CDR3 runs to 15 residues. Losses at the gene ends were 1 base for V and 7 bases for J; bases not matched to a gene: 5. The CDR3 loop reads CASSLVGTGGPEQYF. The DNA for the CDR3 is TGTGCCAGCAGCTTAGTTGGGACAGGGGGCCCGGAGCAGTACTTC.

Turning to this clonotype: Because the CDR3 is missing its conserved closing phenylalanine or tryptophan, this is likely a read error. The DNA is omitted, as the CDR3 cannot be located on it reliably, and the CDR3 follows TCRdb's listing. This sequence joins TRBV4-1 and TRBJ2-6. The CDR3 contains 8 residues when both ends are counted. Germline V CDR1 and CDR2: MGHRA, YSYEKL. The CDR3 region is CASSRTTS.

This clonotype turned up a few times. V usage is TRBV19 and J usage is TRBJ1-6; maybe TRBD1 (5 bases). The length of the CDR3 is 14 residues. V was shortened by 3 bases and J by 8 bases, with 11 bases between the two germline ends. Germline V gene data show CDR1 as LNHDA and CDR2 as SQIVND (reference sequence). CDR3 sequence reads: CASSMERGHSPLHF. CDR3 in DNA: TGTGCCAGTAGTATGGAAAGGGGTCATTCACCCCTCCACTTT.

The chain combines TRBV7-2 with TRBJ2-1; TRBD2 matches at 12 bases. The CDR3 spans 14 residues. Germline V lookup: CDR1 SGHTA, CDR2 FQGNSA. J lost 6 bases, V lost 5 bases, and 2 bases had no gene match. The CDR3 DNA reads TGTGCCAGCAGCGAACTAGCGGGAGGCAATGAGCAGTTCTTC. Translation: CASSELAGGNEQFF.

The chain is built from TRBV29-1 and TRBJ2-6, with D possibly being TRBD1 or TRBD2 (6 bases each). The CDR3 has 17 amino acids. Germline loops: CDR1 SQVTM, CDR2 ANQGSEA. Trimming pared 4 bases from V and 0 bases from J, leaving 16 bases between. CDR3 sequence reads: CSVGRGTSPSGANVLTF. In DNA, the CDR3 is TGCAGCGTTGGGCGCGGGACAAGTCCCTCTGGGGCCAACGTCCTGACTTTC.

The V gene is TRBV5-1, the J gene TRBJ1-2; D not certain. V was cut by 0 bases and J by 6 bases, with 6 bases left in between. CDR3 length: 12 amino acids. Germline V gives CDR1 SGHRS, CDR2 YFSETQ. Here the CDR3 DNA reads TGCGCCAGCAGCTTGGCAACAGATGGCTACACCTTC. The encoded protein is CASSLATDGYTF.

This chain joins TRBV10-3 and TRBJ2-1; the match to TRBD2 covers 12 bases. With 2 bases clipped from V and 7 bases from J, the junction kept 9 bases outside the gene matches. This CDR3 has 17 amino acids. Germline CDR1 is ENHRY and CDR2 is SYGVKD. The CDR3 DNA reads TGTGCCATCAGTGAGCGGGCTAGCGGGGGGGCTGGGAATGAGCAGTTCTTC. Translated: CAISERASGGAGNEQFF.

This sequence joins TRBV29-1 and TRBJ2-7, with TRBD1 matching over 8 bases. This CDR3 contains 17 residues. V lost 6 bases, J lost 0 bases, and 16 bases stayed unmatched. The germline V gene has CDR1 SQVTM and CDR2 ANQGSEA. The CDR3 region is CSVVHPEGQVSSYEQYF. CDR3 DNA: TGCAGCGTCGTCCACCCCGAGGGACAGGTGAGCTCCTACGAGCAGTACTTC.

The J gene is TRBJ1-1, the V gene TRBV6-1; TRBD1 matches at 9 bases. V shed 8 bases, J shed 4 bases, and the junction held 8 bases outside the gene matches. Germline V lookup: CDR1 MNHNS, CDR2 SASEGT. CDR3 size: 14 residues. The CDR3: CASWYGTGSTEAFF. DNA for the CDR3: TGTGCCAGCTGGTACGGGACAGGGTCCACTGAAGCTTTCTTT.

The chain couples TRBV7-9 to TRBJ2-5; a possible D gene is TRBD2 (7 bases). The CDR3 runs to 15 residues. Trimming left V 3 bases short and J 4 bases short, with 15 bases between. Germline V gene data show CDR1 as SEHNR and CDR2 as FQNEAQ (reference sequence). In DNA form, the CDR3 reads TGTGCCAGCAGCTTCCCATATCGGGGGGCAGAGACCCAGTACTTC. This codes for CASSFPYRGAETQYF.

The chain couples TRBV2 to TRBJ2-7, with 8 bases that match TRBD1. Germline V gene sequence: CDR1 SNHLY, CDR2 FYNNEI. CDR3 length equals 15 residues. V dropped 6 bases and J dropped 3; count of bases not matched to a gene: 10. Written as DNA, the CDR3 is TGTGCCAGCAGAGTAGGGACAGGAGGGTTCTACGAGCAGTACTTC. Translated: CASRVGTGGFYEQYF.

V usage is TRBV6-2 or TRBV6-3 and J usage is TRBJ2-7, with D possibly being TRBD2 (6 bases). Trimming stripped 4 bases from V and 3 bases from J, with 16 bases between. CDR3 size: 15 residues. Germline assignment: CDR1 MNHEY and CDR2 SVGEGT. CDR3 residues: CASSSSTAGLYEQYF. Here the CDR3 DNA reads TGTGCCAGCAGTTCCTCAACAGCGGGCCTCTACGAGCAGTACTTC.

The sample holds a few counts of this clonotype. This chain connects TRBV27 to TRBJ2-1; tentatively, D is TRBD2 (6 bases). CDR1 MNHEY and CDR2 SMNVEV come from the germline V gene (reference sequence). This CDR3 region has 13 residues. V dropped 0 bases and J dropped 6 bases, with 6 bases sitting between them. CDR3 DNA sequence: TGTGCCAGCAGTTTATCGACTAGCAATGAGCAGTTCTTC. The encoded protein is CASSLSTSNEQFF.

The chain carries TRBV10-3 and TRBJ2-7; 11 nucleotides align to TRBD1. J gave up 5 bases and V 4 bases, and 1 base lay outside the gene matches. CDR3 length equals 13 residues. The germline gives CDR1 ENHRY, CDR2 SYGVKD. The CDR3 nucleotides read TGTGCCATCAGTGGGACAGGGGGCAACGAGCAGTACTTC. This gives the protein CAISGTGGNEQYF.

The rearrangement uses TRBV19 and TRBJ2-3; weak D call: TRBD1 (7 bases). CDR1 and CDR2 (germline): LNHDA, SQIVND (reference sequence). V was cut by 6 bases and J by 5 bases, with 18 bases left in between. The CDR3 loop spans 15 amino acids. This CDR3 reads CASSPGGSRGDTQYF. In nucleotides, the CDR3 is TGTGCCAGTAGCCCAGGGGGGAGTAGGGGAGATACGCAGTATTTT.

The chain links TRBV5-1 to TRBJ2-1; D tentatively fits TRBD1 or TRBD2 (5 bases each). The V and J ends lost 3 bases and 2 bases respectively, with 15 bases between them. CDR3 length: 16 residues. In germline, CDR1 is SGHRS, CDR2 YFSETQ. In DNA form, the CDR3 reads TGCGCCAGCAGCTCCAATCCGGGGACCACCTACAATGAGCAGTTCTTC. Its translation: CASSSNPGTTYNEQFF.

This clonotype appeared many times. The V call is TRBV6-6, the J call TRBJ2-7; 7 bases are shared with TRBD2. The CDR3 length is 13 residues. Per the germline V gene, CDR1 is MNHNY and CDR2 is SVGAGI (reference sequence). V lost 11 bases to trimming and J lost 2 bases; unmatched junction nucleotides: 9. CDR3 coding DNA: TGTGCCGTTGGTCAGCGGGATGCCTACGAGCAGTACTTC. Amino acids: CAVGQRDAYEQYF.

V gene TRBV20-1 combines with J gene TRBJ1-5, with D unresolved. Per germline, CDR1 DFQATT and CDR2 SNEGSKA (reference sequence). The V and J ends lost 0 bases and 7 bases respectively, with 10 bases between them. The CDR3 spans 13 residues. CDR3 in DNA: TGCAGTGCTAGAGATCAGCCCATCCAGCCCCAGCATTTT. Translation: CSARDQPIQPQHF.

CDR3: CASGRNSGNTIYF. The CDR3 nucleotides are TGTGCCAGTGGACGGAACTCTGGAAACACCATATATTTT. The chain recombines TRBV2 with TRBJ1-3, with D uncertain. Trimming took 9 bases from V and 0 from J, leaving 9 bases between them. This CDR3 is built from 13 residues. CDR1 is SNHLY, CDR2 FYNNEI, per germline. The full variable domain, completed using reference TRBV2 and TRBJ1-3, is EPEVTQTPSHQVTQMGQEVILRCVPISNHLYFYWYRQILGQKVEFLVSFYNNEISEKSEIFDDQFSVERPDGSNFTLKIRSTKLEDSAMYFCASGRNSGNTIYFGEGSWLTVV.

This clonotype has just a few counts. This sequence joins TRBV24-1 and TRBJ1-2; tentatively, D is TRBD1 (5 bases). The ends were cut back, 12 bases at V and 3 bases at J, with 16 bases in the middle. This CDR3 has 13 residues. Germline CDR1 reads KGHDR; CDR2 reads SFDVKD. The CDR3 DNA is TGTGCCCTCCCGGGCGGGGGTCACTATGGCTACACCTTC. The encoded protein is CALPGGGHYGYTF.

This rearrangement joins TRBV7-2 to TRBJ1-1; unclear D gene. The CDR3 has 13 residues. The ends were cut back, 6 bases at V and 4 bases at J, with 12 bases in the middle. CDR1 SGHTA and CDR2 FQGNSA come from the germline V gene. The CDR3 is CASRRTGGTEAFF. The CDR3 DNA reads TGTGCCAGCAGACGGACGGGAGGCACTGAAGCTTTCTTT.

Notes on this clonotype: With a much larger clone just one base away, this may be a read error. V and J are TRBV9 and TRBJ2-1, with unresolved D. V was trimmed by 0 bases and J by 5 bases, leaving 12 bases between them. In germline, CDR1 is SGDLS, CDR2 YYNGEE. There are 15 residues in the CDR3. CDR3 DNA sequence: TGTGCCAGCAGCGTAGGTGGTAGCCACCACAATGAGCAGTTCTTC. Translated, it gives CASSVGGSHHNEQFF.

This chain connects TRBV7-6 to TRBJ2-1; D call uncertain. The CDR3 is made up of 14 amino acids. CDR1 is SGHVS, CDR2 FNYEAQ, per germline. Trimming stripped 1 base from V and 9 bases from J, with 13 bases between. CDR3 residues: CASSLELAGSEQFF. The CDR3 DNA reads TGTGCCAGCAGCTTAGAATTAGCCGGAAGTGAGCAGTTCTTC.

The rearrangement joins TRBV9 to TRBJ1-2, with D possibly being TRBD1 (5 bases). The CDR3 length is 13 residues. V was trimmed by 0 bases and J by 4 bases, leaving 7 bases between them. The V gene's germline CDR1 is SGDLS and CDR2 YYNGEE. The CDR3 nucleotides read TGTGCCAGCAGCGTAGAGACAGCCTATGGCTACACCTTC. It encodes CASSVETAYGYTF.

The chain employs TRBV9 and TRBJ2-3; 10 bases are a match to TRBD2. V shed 0 bases and J 2 bases; nucleotides not matched to a gene: 3. This CDR3 is built from 16 residues. CDR1 and CDR2 (germline): SGDLS, YYNGEE. The chain's CDR3 is CASSVASGGPTDTQYF. DNA for the CDR3: TGTGCCAGCAGCGTAGCTAGCGGGGGACCCACAGATACGCAGTATTTT.

This clonotype was seen just once. This chain uses TRBV7-9 with TRBJ1-5; no definite D call. V was shortened by 0 bases and J by 7 bases, with 7 bases between the two germline ends. The CDR3 is made up of 13 amino acids. The germline gives CDR1 SEHNR, CDR2 FQNEAQ (reference sequence). The CDR3, as DNA: TGTGCCAGCAGCTTAGCACAAAGCCAGCCCCAGCATTTT. Protein: CASSLAQSQPQHF.